This TCR beta chain was retrieved from a study of cytomegalovirus exposure and HLA in healthy donors. PCR used 60 Vbeta primers and 13 Jbeta primers. The table came from immunoSEQ multiplex PCR; TCRdb's copy has only in-frame clones and leaves some out. Among 95,000 to 150,000 clones listed, 50% to 75% were seen once. Unmatched junction bases numbered 10, after V lost 0 bases and J lost 13 bases. From germline, CDR1 is LGHNA and CDR2 YNFKEQ. This CDR3 contains 16 residues. The sample consisted of PBMCs. This TCR was sampled from a woman in her thirties or forties in good health and CMV-seropositive. The chain has TRBV4-2 and TRBJ2-1, with 12 nucleotides matching TRBD2. The CDR3 region is CASSQDVSSGRASQFF. The CDR3 nucleotides read TGTGCCAGCAGCCAAGACGTGTCTAGCGGGAGGGCCAGCCAGTTCTTC.